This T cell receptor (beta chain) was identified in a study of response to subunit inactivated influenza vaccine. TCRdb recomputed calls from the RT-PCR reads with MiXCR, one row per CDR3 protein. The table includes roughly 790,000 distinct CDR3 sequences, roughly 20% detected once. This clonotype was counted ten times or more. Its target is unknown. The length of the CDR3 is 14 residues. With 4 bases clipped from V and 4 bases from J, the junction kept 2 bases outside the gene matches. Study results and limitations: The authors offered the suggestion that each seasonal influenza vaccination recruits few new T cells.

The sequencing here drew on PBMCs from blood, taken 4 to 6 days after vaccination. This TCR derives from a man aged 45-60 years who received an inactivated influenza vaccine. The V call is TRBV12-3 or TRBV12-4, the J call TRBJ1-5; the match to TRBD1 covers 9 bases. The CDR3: CASSSGTGNQPQHF. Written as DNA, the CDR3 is TGTGCCAGCAGTTCTGGGACAGGGAATCAGCCCCAGCATTTT.